These 32 T cell receptor beta chains were all obtained from the same sample, sequenced in a study of T cell responses to AZD1222 COVID-19 vaccine. The protocol was immunoSEQ multiplex PCR, while the TCRdb copy is restricted to in-frame clones and leaves out a portion. The sample includes fewer than 180,000 clones, 90% of them seen just once. The sequencing here drew on peripheral blood, taken 28 days after the second AZD1222 dose. Receptors were obtained from an adult who received the AZD1222 COVID-19 vaccine.

A note on this clone: Other DNA sequences in the same sample also yield this CDR3. This rearrangement joins TRBV12-3 or TRBV12-4 to TRBJ1-1; weak D call: TRBD1 (5 bases). The CDR3 is 11 amino acids. Between the trimmed V and J ends, which lost 5 bases and 4 bases, there was a span of 5 bases. Here the CDR3 DNA reads TGTGCCAGCAGTCAGGGCACTGAAGCTTTCTTT. This sequence encodes CASSQGTEAFF.

The rearrangement joins TRBV6-5 to TRBJ2-2; D might be TRBD2 (6 bases). V was shortened by 8 bases and J by 6 bases, with 19 bases between the two germline ends. From germline, CDR1 is MNHEY and CDR2 SVGAGI. The CDR3 consists of 15 residues. In DNA, the CDR3 is TGTGCCAGCTGGCCTGGAGGGCGTCGTCCCGGGGAGCTGTTTTTT. The encoded protein is CASWPGGRRPGELFF.

The chain employs TRBV5-1 and TRBJ2-7; possibly TRBD1 or TRBD2 for D (6 bases each). This CDR3 region has 15 residues. Germline V gene data show CDR1 as SGHRS and CDR2 as YFSETQ. V gave up 3 bases and J gave up 5 bases, with 18 bases separating them. CDR3 nucleotides: TGCGCCAGCAGCTCCTCGGGGGCCCGGAGTGACGAGCAGTACTTC. As protein: CASSSSGARSDEQYF.

The gene calls are TRBV7-5 and TRBJ1-2. TRBV7-5 is flagged as a pseudogene. The CDR3 length is 12 residues. The CDR3 sequence: CVRSLAPAGYTF. The CDR3, as DNA: TGTGTCAGAAGCTTAGCTCCGGCTGGCTACACCTTC.

V and J are TRBV5-1 and TRBJ1-2; D remains ambiguous. Germline CDR1 is SGHRS and CDR2 is YFSETQ. V was pared by 5 bases and J by 0 bases, with 5 bases between. CDR3 length equals 12 residues. DNA for the CDR3: TGCGCCAGCAGTGGTGCTAACTATGGCTACACCTTC. This codes for CASSGANYGYTF.

The chain combines TRBV3-1 (or the pseudogene TRBV3-2) with TRBJ2-2; 8 bases are a match to TRBD2. J gave up 7 bases and V 0 bases, and 10 bases lay outside the gene matches. There are 17 residues in the CDR3. Germline-derived CDR1 and CDR2 are LGHDT and YNNKEL (reference sequence). The CDR3: CASSQDEGLAGVGELFF. The CDR3 DNA reads as TGTGCCAGCAGCCAAGATGAGGGGCTAGCGGGCGTCGGGGAGCTGTTTTTT.

The chain recombines TRBV5-6 with TRBJ1-5; unclear D gene. CDR1 is SGHDT and CDR2 is YYEEEE in the germline V gene. The CDR3 is made up of 16 amino acids. Between the trimmed V and J ends, which lost 4 bases and 4 bases, there was a span of 18 bases. CDR3 residues: CASSIFVWGGNQPQHF. The CDR3 nucleotides read TGTGCCAGCAGCATATTTGTTTGGGGTGGGAATCAGCCCCAGCATTTT.

The V gene is TRBV9, the J gene TRBJ1-2; no reliable D call. The CDR3 covers 14 residues. Germline CDR1 and CDR2: SGDLS and YYNGEE. V dropped 0 bases and J dropped 2 bases, with 8 bases sitting between them. In DNA form, the CDR3 reads TGTGCCAGCAGCGTAGCATCAGTGAACTATGGCTACACCTTC. Amino acid sequence: CASSVASVNYGYTF.

The chain is built from TRBV18 and TRBJ2-6; D uncertain. Germline assignment: CDR1 KGHSH and CDR2 LQKENI. V was shortened by 0 bases and J by 1 base, with 4 bases between the two germline ends. CDR3 size: 15 residues. The DNA for the CDR3 is TGTGCCAGCTCACCACCGAGATCTGGGGCCAACGTCCTGACTTTC. Translating it yields CASSPPRSGANVLTF.

This clone was detected once. The CDR3 nucleotides are TGTGCCAGCAGCTCTCAAATGAATTCACCCCTCCACTTT. This translates into CASSSQMNSPLHF. The genes are TRBV7-2 and TRBJ1-6; D unresolved. The CDR3 has 13 amino acids. CDR1 and CDR2 from the germline V gene are SGHTA and FQGNSA. V shed 4 bases and J shed 7 bases, with 8 bases lying between them.

The chain carries TRBV9 and TRBJ1-3; no reliable D call. The CDR3 has 14 amino acids. CDR1 and CDR2 from the germline V gene are SGDLS and YYNGEE. Trimming took off 2 bases at V and 3 bases at J, with 9 bases between the two ends. CDR3 nucleotides: TGTGCCAGCAGCGTTGGAGGCAATGGAAACACCATATATTTT. This codes for CASSVGGNGNTIYF. Together with reference TRBV9 and TRBJ1-3, the CDR3 gives the full variable domain: DSGVTQTPKHLITATGQRVTLRCSPRSGDLSVYWYQQSLDQGLQFLIQYYNGEERAKGNILERFSAQQFPDLHSELNLSSLELGDSALYFCASSVGGNGNTIYFGEGSWLTVV.

The chain recombines TRBV29-1 with TRBJ1-4, with D possibly TRBD1 on 5 matching bases. This CDR3 is built from 15 residues. V was shortened by 6 bases and J by 2 bases, with 16 bases between the two germline ends. Per germline, CDR1 SQVTM and CDR2 ANQGSEA. CDR3 bases: TGCAGCGTGACGTGGGGCGCAGCGACTAATGAAAAACTGTTTTTT. Translating it yields CSVTWGAATNEKLFF.

The genes are TRBV30 and TRBJ1-6; maybe TRBD1 (5 bases). The CDR3 extends over 13 amino acids. With 3 bases removed from V and 7 bases from J, the gap between germline ends came to 10 bases. The germline V gene has CDR1 GTSNPN and CDR2 SVGIG (reference sequence). The CDR3 DNA reads as TGTGCCTGGAGAGGCGGGGGAAATTCACCCCTCCACTTT. This encodes CAWRGGGNSPLHF.

The chain is built from TRBV10-2 and TRBJ2-2; possibly TRBD1 or TRBD2 for D (5 bases each). In germline, CDR1 is WSHSY, CDR2 SAAADI. The CDR3 covers 16 residues. Trimming left V 7 bases short and J 2 bases short, with 17 bases between. CDR3 sequence reads: CASIGLGEPNTGELFF. In DNA form, the CDR3 reads TGCGCCAGCATAGGTTTGGGGGAGCCAAACACCGGGGAGCTGTTTTTT.

The rearrangement links TRBV7-9 to TRBJ1-2; D call uncertain. This CDR3 has 13 amino acids. The germline V gene encodes CDR1 SEHNR and CDR2 FQNEAQ (reference sequence). Trimming shortened V by 5 bases and J by 0 bases, and 7 bases separated the two germline ends. This CDR3 reads CASSLRPNYGYTF. As DNA, the CDR3 is TGTGCCAGCAGCCTAAGGCCTAACTATGGCTACACCTTC.

V is TRBV12-3 or TRBV12-4 and J is TRBJ1-2, with 7 nucleotides matching TRBD1. The V and J ends lost 8 bases and 9 bases, in that order; junction bases with no gene match: 6. The CDR3 consists of 11 residues. The CDR3 region is CASVEGARYTF. CDR3 nucleotides: TGTGCCAGCGTTGAGGGGGCTCGCTACACCTTC.

The rearrangement uses TRBV29-1 and TRBJ2-6; 9 nucleotides match TRBD1. The V gene end was trimmed by 3 bases and the J gene end by 0 bases; junction bases not matched to a gene: 6. The germline V gene has CDR1 SQVTM and CDR2 ANQGSEA. This CDR3 region has 17 residues. The DNA of the CDR3 is TGCAGCGTTGAGCGACAGGGGGAGCCCTCTGGGGCCAACGTCCTGACTTTC. Residues: CSVERQGEPSGANVLTF.

DNA of the CDR3: TGTGCCAGCAGCTCCGTACAGGGGGCATACGAGCAGTACTTC. Its translation is CASSSVQGAYEQYF. V is TRBV5-6 and J is TRBJ2-7; TRBD1 matches 9 bases. Germline V gene lookup returns CDR1 SGHDT and CDR2 YYEEEE. CDR3 size: 14 residues. V shed 3 bases and J 4 bases; nucleotides not matched to a gene: 5. The complete variable domain, with remaining parts taken from reference TRBV5-6 and TRBJ2-7, reads DAGVTQSPTHLIKTRGQQVTLRCSPKSGHDTVSWYQQALGQGPQFIFQYYEEEERQRGNFPDRFSGHQFPNYSSELNVNALLLGDSALYLCASSSVQGAYEQYFGPGTRLTVT.

This rearrangement joins TRBV6-5 to TRBJ2-7, with a weak D call TRBD1 (6 bases). The V gene lost 6 bases and the J gene lost 2 bases, with 11 bases spanning the gap. The CDR3 covers 13 residues. Germline CDR1 is MNHEY and CDR2 is SVGAGI. The CDR3 spells CASRETGPYEQYF. The CDR3 DNA reads TGTGCCAGCAGGGAGACAGGACCCTACGAGCAGTACTTC.

The chain recombines TRBV7-2 with TRBJ2-1, with a tentative D call TRBD2 (5 bases). V dropped 5 bases and J dropped 8 bases, with 16 bases sitting between them. Germline V gives CDR1 SGHTA, CDR2 FQGNSA. The length of the CDR3 is 14 residues. CDR3 nucleotide sequence: TGTGCCAGCAGCCCCTCCAATTGGAGGCATGAGCAGTTCTTC. Translated: CASSPSNWRHEQFF.

The sample holds a few counts of this clone. The chain is built from TRBV6-5 and TRBJ1-1, with no clear D. The germline gives CDR1 MNHEY, CDR2 SVGAGI. The CDR3 is 13 amino acids. V lost 5 bases and J lost 0, with 7 bases in between. The CDR3, as DNA: TGTGCCAGCAGTACTCTCATGAACACTGAAGCTTTCTTT. It is translated as CASSTLMNTEAFF.

V gene TRBV29-1 combines with J gene TRBJ1-1; D remains ambiguous. V was trimmed by 3 bases and J by 6 bases, leaving 17 bases between them. The germline V gene encodes CDR1 SQVTM and CDR2 ANQGSEA. The CDR3 is 14 amino acids. CDR3 in DNA: TGCAGCGTTGAGGGCCTTGACCATTTCTCTGAAGCTTTCTTT. Amino acid sequence: CSVEGLDHFSEAFF.

The rearrangement links TRBV7-9 to TRBJ2-1; 8 positions agree with TRBD2. This CDR3 comprises 12 residues. V trimming: 7 bases; J trimming: 6 bases; junction bases outside the gene matches: 2. Germline V lookup: CDR1 SEHNR, CDR2 FQNEAQ (reference sequence). The CDR3 coding sequence is TGTGCCAGCACGGGACTAGGCAATGAGCAGTTCTTC. Amino acids: CASTGLGNEQFF.

Many counts were recorded for this clone. This rearrangement joins TRBV6-1 to TRBJ2-7; TRBD2 might be the D (7 bases). This CDR3 is 19 amino acids long. Germline values: CDR1 MNHNS, CDR2 SASEGT. V was cut by 3 bases and J by 0 bases, with 24 bases left in between. CDR3 DNA: TGTGCCAGCAGTGATCGGTTTGCAGCGGGACAACCGAGCTCCTACGAGCAGTACTTC. Translating it yields CASSDRFAAGQPSSYEQYF.

The chain employs TRBV19 and TRBJ1-3; tentatively, D is TRBD1 (5 bases). The germline CDR1 and CDR2 sequences are LNHDA and SQIVND (reference sequence). Trimming took off 6 bases at V and 0 bases at J, with 15 bases between the two ends. The CDR3 is made up of 16 amino acids. The CDR3 DNA follows: TGTGCCAGTAGCCCGGGACTCCCCGACTCTGGAAACACCATATATTTT. This codes for CASSPGLPDSGNTIYF.

The CDR3 loop is CATSSRKGEQYF. The DNA of the CDR3 is TGTGCCACCAGCAGCCGGAAGGGAGAGCAGTACTTC. This chain joins TRBV15 and TRBJ2-7; no reliable D call. The length of the CDR3 is 12 residues. V lost 3 bases and J lost 7, with 10 bases in between. Germline values: CDR1 LNHNV, CDR2 YYDKDF (reference sequence).

The chain uses TRBV12-5 and TRBJ1-1, with TRBD1 as a possible D gene (6 bases). Germline V CDR1 and CDR2: LGHNT, FRNRAP. V was clipped by 3 bases and J by 2 bases, with 19 bases between them. The CDR3 is made up of 17 amino acids. The DNA of the CDR3 is TGTGCTAGTGGTTTTCATGGGCAGGGGTTCTCTAACACTGAAGCTTTCTTT. Translation: CASGFHGQGFSNTEAFF.

The chain couples TRBV12-3 or TRBV12-4 to TRBJ1-2; 7 bases map to TRBD1. Trimming took 6 bases from V and 2 from J; bases not matched to a gene: 3. This CDR3 is 13 amino acids long. CDR3 protein: CASSTTGNYGYTF. CDR3 nucleotides: TGTGCCAGCAGCACGACAGGGAACTATGGCTACACCTTC.

CDR3 residues: CASSLVTGSNEQFF. The CDR3 DNA reads TGTGCCAGCAGCTTAGTGACGGGGTCCAATGAGCAGTTCTTC. The genes are TRBV11-1 and TRBJ2-1; D is possibly TRBD2 (5 bases). The CDR3 runs to 14 residues. Germline V gives CDR1 SGHAT, CDR2 FQDESV (reference sequence). Trimming pared 1 base from V and 6 bases from J, leaving 10 bases between.

This chain connects TRBV11-2 to TRBJ2-2, with D possibly being TRBD1 or TRBD2 (6 bases each). Trimming pared 4 bases from V and 6 bases from J, leaving 12 bases between. The CDR3 runs 14 residues. In germline, CDR1 is SGHAT, CDR2 FQNNGV. CDR3 residues: CASSSPGGPGELFF. The DNA of the CDR3 is TGTGCCAGCAGCTCGCCTGGGGGGCCCGGGGAGCTGTTTTTT.

J is TRBJ1-3 and V is TRBV11-2; the D gene is possibly TRBD1 (6 bases). The CDR3 loop spans 15 amino acids. Germline V CDR1 and CDR2: SGHAT, FQNNGV. Trimming removed 5 bases from V and 10 bases from J, with 21 bases in between. The CDR3 coding sequence is TGTGCCAGCAGCCGATCCGGGGGGCCGGAGAGGACCATATATTTT. Its protein product is CASSRSGGPERTIYF. The full variable domain, with the rest looked up from reference TRBV11-2 and TRBJ1-3, is EAGVAQSPRYKIIEKRQSVAFWCNPISGHATLYWYQQILGQGPKLLIQFQNNGVVDDSQLPKDRFSAERLKGVDSTLKIQPAKLEDSAVYLCASSRSGGPERTIYFGEGSWLTVV.

The chain employs TRBV20-1 and TRBJ2-1; unclear D gene. V lost 3 bases and J 9 bases, leaving 6 bases between the germline ends. Germline CDR1 is DFQATT and CDR2 is SNEGSKA (reference sequence). This CDR3 is 10 amino acids long. The CDR3 is CSASGSEQFF. The CDR3 DNA reads TGCAGTGCTAGTGGGTCTGAGCAGTTCTTC.